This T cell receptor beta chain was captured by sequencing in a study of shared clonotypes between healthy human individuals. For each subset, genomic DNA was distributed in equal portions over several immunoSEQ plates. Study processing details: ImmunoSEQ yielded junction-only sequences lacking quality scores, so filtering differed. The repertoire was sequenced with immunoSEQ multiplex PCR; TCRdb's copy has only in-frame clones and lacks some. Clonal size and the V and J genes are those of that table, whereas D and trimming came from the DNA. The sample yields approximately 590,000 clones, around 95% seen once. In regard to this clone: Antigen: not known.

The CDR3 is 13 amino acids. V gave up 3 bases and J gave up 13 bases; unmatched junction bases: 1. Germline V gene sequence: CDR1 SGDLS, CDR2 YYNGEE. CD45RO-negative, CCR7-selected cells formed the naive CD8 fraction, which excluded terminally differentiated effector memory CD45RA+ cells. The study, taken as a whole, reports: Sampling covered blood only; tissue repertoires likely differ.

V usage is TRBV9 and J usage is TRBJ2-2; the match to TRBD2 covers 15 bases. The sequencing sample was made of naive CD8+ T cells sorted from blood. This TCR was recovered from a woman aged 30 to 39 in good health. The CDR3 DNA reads TGTGCCAGCAGCGGGACTAGCGGGAGGGTGCTGTTTTTT. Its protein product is CASSGTSGRVLFF.